These 21 T cell receptor beta chains came from one sample sequenced in a study of T cell clonality in common variable immunodeficiency. Their target antigens are unknown. Whole-study results and caveats: In common variable immunodeficiency, TCR beta chains reportedly carried fewer deletions and N-nucleotide insertions.

TCRdb's table, derived via immunoSEQ multiplex PCR, lists solely in-frame clones and lacks some. The sample shows around 32,000 clones, none of them appearing just once. Sequencing used peripheral blood mononuclear cells. These receptors were taken from a human donor with common variable immunodeficiency.

A word on this clone: Read coverage stops 3 residues before the CDR3 terminus; the germline J gene supplies the remainder. The chain employs TRBV18 and TRBJ1-2, with a weak D call TRBD1 (6 bases). The germline V gene has CDR1 KGHSH and CDR2 LQKENI. The CDR3 runs 15 residues. Incomplete CDR3 DNA: TGTGCCAGCTCACAACCACGCGGGCCAGGGGACGGC. Protein: CASSQPRGPGDG. The whole CDR3 sequence is CASSQPRGPGDGYTF.

This clone was counted only a few times. The missing CDR3 end, 3 residues past where the read stops, is filled in from the germline J gene. This chain joins TRBV7-9 and TRBJ2-3; TRBD1 might be the D (5 bases). V lost 2 bases and J lost 6, with 15 bases in between. The CDR3 is made up of 15 amino acids. Germline CDR1 reads SEHNR; CDR2 reads FQNEAQ (reference sequence). CDR3 DNA, as far as it was read: TGTGCCAGCAGCTTAACTTCCTCTTGGGGCGATACG. This codes for CASSLTSSWGDT. The entire CDR3 sequence reads CASSLTSSWGDTQYF.

In the case of this clone: The read ends 3 residues early relative to the CDR3; the germline J gene fills the gap. This chain joins TRBV7-9 and TRBJ2-1, with 12 bases lining up with TRBD2. The CDR3 totals 15 residues. Per the germline V gene, CDR1 is SEHNR and CDR2 is FQNEAQ (reference sequence). V trimming: 5 bases; J trimming: 9 bases; junction bases outside the gene matches: 8. The chain's CDR3 is CASSAASGGAPEQFF. The CDR3 DNA, read in part, is TGTGCCAGCAGCGCCGCTAGCGGGGGGGCCCCTGAG.

Turning to this clone: The read halts 3 residues ahead of the CDR3 end, with the missing end drawn from the germline J gene. The chain employs TRBV5-1 and TRBJ2-1; possibly TRBD2 for D (6 bases). The CDR3 runs to 13 residues. Trimming took off 5 bases at V and 8 bases at J, with 14 bases between the two ends. Germline lookup yields CDR1 SGHRS and CDR2 YFSETQ. CDR3 DNA, as far as it was read: TGCGCCAGCAGTTTCGGGGGACCCGATGAG. Protein product: CASSFGGPDE. The full CDR3 protein reads CASSFGGPDEQFF.

This clone has more than one count but fewer than ten. Read sequence stops 3 residues before the CDR3 end, and the germline J gene provides the missing end. This chain joins TRBV5-1 and TRBJ1-1; no definite D call. The CDR3 runs to 16 residues. The germline CDR1 and CDR2 sequences are SGHRS and YFSETQ. The V and J ends lost 0 bases and 2 bases respectively, with 14 bases between them. The covered CDR3 bases are TGCGCCAGCAGCTTGGAACATTCGCGGGGAAACACTGAA. Its protein product is CASSLEHSRGNTE. The whole CDR3 region reads CASSLEHSRGNTEAFF.

A word on this clone: The read is 3 residues too short to cover the CDR3 end, so that end is filled in from the germline J gene. The chain joins TRBV7-3 to TRBJ1-1; maybe TRBD1 (6 bases). There are 15 residues in the CDR3. Trimming took 3 bases from V and 7 from J, leaving 18 bases between them. Germline lookup yields CDR1 SGHTA and CDR2 FQGTGA. The covered CDR3 bases are TGTGCCAGCAGCTTGGGGGACACCTTTAGGAATGAA. This encodes CASSLGDTFRNE. From start to end, the CDR3 is CASSLGDTFRNEAFF.

This clone has at least ten counts. The read ends 3 residues early relative to the CDR3; the germline J gene fills the gap. The V and J genes are TRBV30 and TRBJ2-7, with TRBD2 identical over 14 bases. J was trimmed by 1 base and V by 2 bases; bases with no gene match: 7. The CDR3 is 17 residues long. Germline V gene lookup returns CDR1 GTSNPN and CDR2 SVGIG (reference sequence). Partial CDR3 DNA: TGTGCCTGGAGTCGGGGGACTAGCGGGGGACCTTCCTACGAG. The encoded protein is CAWSRGTSGGPSYE. The CDR3, in full, reads CAWSRGTSGGPSYEQYF.

This clone has a count of ten or more. The observed sequence ends 3 residues before the CDR3 terminus, with the missing tail filled in from the germline J gene. V gene TRBV20-1 combines with J gene TRBJ2-2; the D is unclear. The CDR3 loop spans 15 amino acids. Trimming removed 3 bases at V and 0 bases at J, with 11 bases between. The germline V gene encodes CDR1 DFQATT and CDR2 SNEGSKA (reference sequence). The CDR3 spells CSARVGPTNTGELFF. CDR3 bases read: TGCAGTGCTAGGGTAGGGCCAACGAACACCGGGGAG.

This clone was picked up a small number of times. The read terminates 3 residues before the CDR3 end, so the remaining end is supplied by the germline J gene. The genes are TRBV19 and TRBJ2-7; maybe TRBD1 (6 bases). V was shortened by 6 bases and J by 3 bases, with 12 bases between the two germline ends. The CDR3 loop spans 13 amino acids. Germline CDR1 LNHDA, CDR2 SQIVND (reference sequence). Here the CDR3 reads CASSWTANYEQYF. Incomplete CDR3 DNA: TGTGCCAGTAGCTGGACAGCGAACTACGAG.

A word on this clone: The CDR3 end is not reached by the read, which stops 3 residues before it; the germline J gene fills it in. The chain joins TRBV11-3 to TRBJ2-1; 7 bases line up with TRBD1. Germline CDR1 and CDR2: SGHNT and YENEEA. Germline trimming cut 5 bases from V and 7 bases from J; bases unmatched to any gene: 11. This CDR3 region has 15 residues. The DNA read from the CDR3 is TGTGCCAGCAGCAGTGGACAGGAAAGGTCGAATGAG. Encoded protein: CASSSGQERSNE. The CDR3 as a whole reads CASSSGQERSNEQFF.

A remark on this clone: The read terminates 3 residues before the CDR3 end, so the remaining end is supplied by the germline J gene. This chain connects TRBV6-2 or TRBV6-3 to TRBJ2-7; 8 bases map to TRBD2. The V and J ends lost 2 bases and 1 base, in that order; junction bases with no gene match: 4. The CDR3 has 15 amino acids. The germline V gene encodes CDR1 MNHEY and CDR2 SVGEGT. The CDR3 loop is CASSYGRGASYEQYF. Partial CDR3 DNA: TGTGCCAGCAGTTACGGGCGGGGGGCTTCCTACGAG.

Note on this clone: The read falls 3 residues short of the CDR3 end, and the missing part is taken from the germline J gene. This chain links TRBV18 with TRBJ2-7; maybe TRBD1 (6 bases). Germline V gene sequence: CDR1 KGHSH, CDR2 LQKENI. This CDR3 comprises 16 residues. Trimming took off 1 base at V and 4 bases at J, with 17 bases between the two ends. This CDR3 is CASSPLVWDKFYEQYF. The sequenced part of the CDR3 DNA is TGTGCCAGCTCACCACTAGTATGGGACAAATTTTACGAG. Based on the CDR3 plus reference TRBV18 and TRBJ2-7, the full variable domain is NAGVMQNPRHLVRRRGQEARLRCSPMKGHSHVYWYRQLPEEGLKFMVYLQKENIIDESGMPKERFSAEFPKEGPSILRIQQVVRGDSAAYFCASSPLVWDKFYEQYFGPGTRLTVT.

This clone was seen only a few times. The read terminates 3 residues before the CDR3 end, so the remaining end is supplied by the germline J gene. Different DNA sequences within this sample yield the same CDR3. V and J are TRBV7-7 and TRBJ2-5; TRBD2 might be the D (7 bases). There are 14 residues in the CDR3. V was shortened by 4 bases and J by 5 bases, with 14 bases between the two germline ends. The germline gives CDR1 SSHAT, CDR2 FNYEAQ (reference sequence). CDR3 sequence reads: CASSSRGGGETQYF. Incomplete CDR3 DNA: TGTGCCAGCAGCTCCCGAGGGGGGGGCGAGACC.

This clone has only a few counts. Read data end 3 residues before the CDR3 end; the end is taken from the germline J gene. The J gene is TRBJ2-1, the V gene TRBV19; D is uncertain. Germline assignment: CDR1 LNHDA and CDR2 SQIVND (reference sequence). The V end lost 2 bases, the J end lost 3 bases, and 5 bases lay between the germline ends. There are 13 residues in the CDR3. The CDR3 loop reads CASSISGYNEQFF. The DNA read from the CDR3 is TGTGCCAGTAGTATATCCGGCTACAATGAG.

Remarks on this clone: The missing CDR3 end, 3 residues past where the read stops, is filled in from the germline J gene. The chain recombines TRBV7-9 with TRBJ1-4; the match to TRBD1 covers 7 bases. Germline loops: CDR1 SEHNR, CDR2 FQNEAQ (reference sequence). This CDR3 has 15 residues. V gave up 3 bases and J gave up 1 base; unmatched junction bases: 2. The CDR3 protein is CASSLAGGTNEKLFF. CDR3 bases read: TGTGCCAGCAGCTTGGCAGGGGGAACTAATGAAAAA.

This clone was seen only a few times. The missing CDR3 end, 3 residues past where the read stops, is filled in from the germline J gene. This chain connects TRBV2 to TRBJ1-2, with 12 positions matching TRBD1. Germline-derived CDR1 and CDR2 are SNHLY and FYNNEI. The CDR3 is 13 amino acids. The CDR3 spells CARRDRGRLGYTF. CDR3 DNA (partial): TGTGCCAGACGGGACAGGGGGCGACTAGGC.

The sample holds a few counts of this clone. Read data end 3 residues before the CDR3 end; the end is taken from the germline J gene. The chain is built from TRBV18 and TRBJ1-4, with 10 bases lining up with TRBD1. J gave up 8 bases and V 0 bases, and 9 bases lay outside the gene matches. The CDR3 has 17 residues. The germline CDR1 and CDR2 sequences are KGHSH and LQKENI. The part of the CDR3 DNA that was read is TGTGCCAGCTCACCACCGGGACAGGGGAGGGCGTACGAAAAA. This codes for CASSPPGQGRAYEK. The CDR3 as a whole reads CASSPPGQGRAYEKLFF.

On this clone: The sequence runs out 3 residues before the end of the CDR3; the remainder is reconstructed from the germline J gene. The chain has TRBV7-9 and TRBJ1-2; TRBD1 is a possible D gene (5 bases). The CDR3 spans 13 residues. Germline V gene data show CDR1 as SEHNR and CDR2 as FQNEAQ (reference sequence). V gave up 6 bases and J gave up 7 bases, with 15 bases separating them. The chain's CDR3 is CASSHQGSRGYTF. The covered CDR3 bases are TGTGCCAGCAGTCATCAGGGTTCGCGTGGC. Using reference TRBV7-9 and TRBJ1-2 for the parts outside the CDR3, the full variable domain is DTGVSQNPRHKITKRGQNVTFRCDPISEHNRLYWYRQTLGQGPEFLTYFQNEAQLEKSRLLSDRFSAERPKGSFSTLEIQRTEQGDSAMYLCASSHQGSRGYTFGSGTRLTVV.

This clone was recorded at least ten times. CDR3 DNA, as far as it was read: TGCAGTGCTACCCCCGGGACAGGGGTGGAGCAGCCC. This gives the protein CSATPGTGVEQP. The whole CDR3 protein reads CSATPGTGVEQPQHF. The chain combines TRBV20-1 with TRBJ1-5; 10 bases align to TRBD1. The DNA ends 3 residues before the CDR3 does, and the rest of the CDR3 is filled in from the germline J gene. Germline CDR1 reads DFQATT; CDR2 reads SNEGSKA (reference sequence). The CDR3 sequence is 15 residues long. V shed 4 bases and J 7 bases; nucleotides not matched to a gene: 10.

There are a few counts of this clone. The sequenced fragment ends 3 residues before the CDR3 boundary, so the rest is inferred from the germline J gene. V is TRBV6-2 or TRBV6-3 and J is TRBJ1-2, with D tentatively TRBD1 (5 bases). Trimming stripped 7 bases from V and 7 bases from J, with 22 bases between. Germline loops: CDR1 MNHEY, CDR2 SVGEGT. This CDR3 region has 15 residues. The DNA read from the CDR3 is TGTGCCAGCAACCCCTTTGGTCAGGGAGGAAGTGGC. This translates into CASNPFGQGGSG. The complete CDR3 reads CASNPFGQGGSGYTF.

This clone was counted a few times. Read data end 3 residues before the CDR3 end; the end is taken from the germline J gene. The chain links TRBV11-2 to TRBJ1-2; a weak D match, TRBD1 (6 bases). Trimming took 5 bases from V and 5 from J, leaving 9 bases between them. CDR1 is SGHAT, CDR2 FQNNGV, per germline. The CDR3 consists of 12 residues. Here the CDR3 reads CASSPQGYGYTF. The CDR3 bases that were read are TGTGCCAGCAGCCCACAGGGATATGGC. Filled out from reference TRBV11-2 and TRBJ1-2, the complete variable domain reads EAGVAQSPRYKIIEKRQSVAFWCNPISGHATLYWYQQILGQGPKLLIQFQNNGVVDDSQLPKDRFSAERLKGVDSTLKIQPAKLEDSAVYLCASSPQGYGYTFGSGTRLTVV.